This T cell receptor (beta chain) was recorded in a study of cytotoxic CD8 clonotypes in ibrutinib-treated CLL. Trimming removed 5 bases from V and 7 bases from J, with 11 bases in between. Germline lookup yields CDR1 SEHNR and CDR2 FQNEAQ (reference sequence). The CDR3 runs to 13 residues. TCRdb's table, derived via immunoSEQ multiplex PCR, lists solely in-frame clones and lacks some. The sample lists under 40,000 clones; approximately 45% were seen once. This clonotype was sampled from a human donor with chronic lymphocytic leukemia. This chain uses TRBV7-9 with TRBJ1-4; TRBD1 might be the D (5 bases). Material: PBMCs, obtained before ibrutinib treatment. CDR3 amino acids: CASSLMGGEKLFF. CDR3 coding DNA: TGTGCCAGCAGCCTCATGGGGGGTGAAAAACTGTTTTTT.